The 26 T cell receptor beta chains in this list originate from one sample, sequenced in a study of shared clonotypes between healthy human individuals. Some clones are missing from TCRdb's copy, which holds only in-frame ones; the method was immunoSEQ multiplex PCR. This sample has 300,000 to 400,000 clones, with around two thirds found just once. The sequenced sample consisted of memory CD4+ T cells sorted from blood. The sample's subset: CD45RA-negative fraction. The receptors derive from a man in his thirties or forties in good health.

The chain has TRBV5-4 and TRBJ1-3; D is ambiguous. The CDR3 sequence is 13 residues long. The V gene lost 4 bases and the J gene lost 4 bases, with 9 bases spanning the gap. Germline loops: CDR1 SGHNT, CDR2 YYREEE (reference sequence). The CDR3 sequence is CASSKWQGNTIYF. As DNA, the CDR3 is TGTGCCAGCAGCAAATGGCAGGGAAACACCATATATTTT.

The chain employs TRBV10-3 and TRBJ2-1; 9 positions agree with TRBD2. V lost 10 bases, J lost 6 bases, and 7 bases stayed unmatched. Germline CDR1 ENHRY, CDR2 SYGVKD. This CDR3 region has 13 residues. The CDR3 nucleotides read TGTGCCAGTAGCGGGAGCCAGTTCAATGAGCAGTTCTTC. Encoded protein: CASSGSQFNEQFF.

The chain is built from TRBV19 and TRBJ2-1, with D unresolved. V was cut by 4 bases and J by 5 bases, with 15 bases left in between. Germline CDR1 and CDR2: LNHDA and SQIVND (reference sequence). This CDR3 region has 15 residues. The CDR3 nucleotides read TGTGCCAGTAGTAAAGGCCCGAACTCGAACAATGAGCAGTTCTTC. Protein sequence: CASSKGPNSNNEQFF.

This clone was seen once. The chain joins TRBV7-2 to TRBJ2-2, with D possibly TRBD2 on 6 matching bases. The CDR3 length is 14 residues. Germline V gene sequence: CDR1 SGHTA, CDR2 FQGNSA. Trimming left V 5 bases short and J 5 bases short, with 12 bases between. The DNA of the CDR3 is TGTGCCAGCAGCAGGGACTTCCGGACCGGGGAGCTGTTTTTT. Protein product: CASSRDFRTGELFF.

On this clone: The sample holds other DNA sequences that translate to the same CDR3. The chain uses TRBV18 and TRBJ2-6, with TRBD1 matching 11 bases. The length of the CDR3 is 17 residues. Germline assignment: CDR1 KGHSH and CDR2 LQKENI. The trim removed 0 bases at V and 3 bases at J, leaving 1 base unmatched. The CDR3 reads CASSPPGQGVGANVLTF. The DNA of the CDR3 is TGTGCCAGCTCACCACCGGGACAGGGGGTTGGGGCCAACGTCCTGACTTTC. Supplemented by reference TRBV18 and TRBJ2-6, the full variable domain reads NAGVMQNPRHLVRRRGQEARLRCSPMKGHSHVYWYRQLPEEGLKFMVYLQKENIIDESGMPKERFSAEFPKEGPSILRIQQVVRGDSAAYFCASSPPGQGVGANVLTFGAGSRLTVL.

The chain uses TRBV19 and TRBJ2-1, with 13 bases that match TRBD2. V lost 3 bases and J lost 9; bases outside the gene matches: 8. The CDR3 runs 16 residues. Germline assignment: CDR1 LNHDA and CDR2 SQIVND (reference sequence). The CDR3 bases are TGTGCCAGTAGTATGTGGACTAGCGGGAGCCAGGTTGAGCAGTTCTTC. Translated: CASSMWTSGSQVEQFF.

This clone was counted a few times. The identical CDR3 is also encoded by other nucleotide sequences in the sample. The rearrangement links TRBV5-4 to TRBJ2-7; 11 positions agree with TRBD1. The CDR3 sequence is 15 residues long. Germline V gene lookup returns CDR1 SGHNT and CDR2 YYREEE (reference sequence). Trimming at V came to 4 bases and at J to 4 bases, leaving 7 bases not matched to a gene. Here the CDR3 reads CASSQTGTGGYEQYF. CDR3 coding DNA: TGTGCCAGCAGCCAGACCGGGACAGGGGGGTACGAGCAGTACTTC.

A remark on this clone: A single base separates this from a much larger clone, so it may be a read error. The V and J genes are TRBV2 and TRBJ1-2; D remains ambiguous. Germline CDR1 SNHLY, CDR2 FYNNEI. The CDR3 sequence is 13 residues long. The CDR3 nucleotides are TGTACCAGCAGTGTAAGTCAGGCCTATGGCTACACCTTC. This gives the protein CTSSVSQAYGYTF.

The chain carries TRBV28 and TRBJ2-1, with unresolved D. Germline loops: CDR1 MDHEN, CDR2 SYDVKM. This CDR3 region has 13 residues. V lost 7 bases and J 10 bases, leaving 17 bases between the germline ends. Here the CDR3 reads CASKVLTKSEQFF. The DNA of the CDR3 is TGTGCCAGCAAAGTGTTAACCAAATCAGAGCAGTTCTTC. Combining the CDR3 with reference TRBV28 and TRBJ2-1 gives the whole variable domain DVKVTQSSRYLVKRTGEKVFLECVQDMDHENMFWYRQDPGLGLRLIYFSYDVKMKEKGDIPEGYSVSREKKERFSLILESASTNQTSMYLCASKVLTKSEQFFGPGTRLTVL.

The chain links TRBV18 to TRBJ2-1, with a possible D match to TRBD1 (6 bases). CDR1 and CDR2 (germline): KGHSH, LQKENI. The CDR3 is 16 amino acids. V was shortened by 3 bases and J by 5 bases, with 17 bases between the two germline ends. The CDR3 sequence: CASSPMGARGDNEQFF. In nucleotides, the CDR3 is TGTGCCAGCTCACCTATGGGGGCCAGGGGAGACAATGAGCAGTTCTTC.

The J gene is TRBJ2-4, the V gene TRBV13, with 7 bases aligning to TRBD2. The CDR3 contains 17 residues. V was pared by 4 bases and J by 3 bases, with 12 bases of the junction left unmatched. Germline-derived CDR1 and CDR2 are PRHDT and FYEKMQ (reference sequence). In nucleotides, the CDR3 is TGTGCCAGCAGCTCCACCCGTTCGCGGGAGAGCAAAAACATTCAGTACTTC. Its translation is CASSSTRSRESKNIQYF.

This clone has only a few counts. The chain couples TRBV7-2 to TRBJ2-7; 10 bases agree with TRBD1. The V gene end was trimmed by 4 bases and the J gene end by 4 bases; junction bases not matched to a gene: 10. CDR3 length equals 16 residues. From germline, CDR1 is SGHTA and CDR2 FQGNSA. This CDR3 is CASSSRGTGDRYEQYF. CDR3 sequence (DNA): TGTGCCAGCAGCTCCCGCGGGACAGGGGACAGGTACGAGCAGTACTTC. Drawing the rest from reference TRBV7-2 and TRBJ2-7, the complete variable domain is GAGVSQSPSNKVTEKGKDVELRCDPISGHTALYWYRQSLGQGLEFLIYFQGNSAPDKSGLPSDRFSAERTGGSVSTLTIQRTQQEDSAVYLCASSSRGTGDRYEQYFGPGTRLTVT.

The chain recombines TRBV10-3 with TRBJ2-2, with D perhaps matching TRBD1 or TRBD2 (5 bases each). The germline gives CDR1 ENHRY, CDR2 SYGVKD. The CDR3 runs to 15 residues. V lost 6 bases and J lost 4, with 15 bases in between. The CDR3 DNA reads TGTGCCATCAGAAAGGGGCAGGGAGCCACCGGGGAGCTGTTTTTT. This sequence encodes CAIRKGQGATGELFF.

The table lists this clone with a count of one. V is TRBV9 and J is TRBJ2-1; no clear D. Germline lookup yields CDR1 SGDLS and CDR2 YYNGEE. The CDR3 sequence is 14 residues long. V dropped 4 bases and J dropped 0 bases, with 8 bases sitting between them. Here the CDR3 reads CASSPQSSYNEQFF. CDR3 nucleotides: TGTGCCAGCAGCCCCCAAAGCTCCTACAATGAGCAGTTCTTC.

V and J are TRBV7-9 and TRBJ2-7, with D possibly matching TRBD2 (5 bases). Trimming took 5 bases from V and 3 from J, leaving 20 bases between them. The CDR3 sequence is 16 residues long. The V gene's germline CDR1 is SEHNR and CDR2 FQNEAQ (reference sequence). DNA of the CDR3: TGTGCCAGCAGCGGGCCGGGAAGGCCCCAATACTACGAGCAGTACTTC. It encodes CASSGPGRPQYYEQYF. Full variable domain (remainder filled in from reference TRBV7-9 and TRBJ2-7): DTGVSQNPRHKITKRGQNVTFRCDPISEHNRLYWYRQTLGQGPEFLTYFQNEAQLEKSRLLSDRFSAERPKGSFSTLEIQRTEQGDSAMYLCASSGPGRPQYYEQYFGPGTRLTVT.

The genes are TRBV6-5 and TRBJ2-1; 7 nucleotides align to TRBD1. The CDR3 runs to 14 residues. The junction had 2 bases not matched to a gene; V was cut back by 5 bases and J by 1 base. Germline CDR1 reads MNHEY; CDR2 reads SVGAGI. CDR3 sequence: CASSRDSSYNEQFF. CDR3 sequence (DNA): TGTGCCAGCAGTAGGGACAGTTCCTACAATGAGCAGTTCTTC.

The chain is built from TRBV7-2 and TRBJ1-2; no firm D call. The CDR3 length is 14 residues. The V end was cut by 2 bases, the J end by 1 base, with 8 bases between. Per germline, CDR1 SGHTA and CDR2 FQGNSA. The CDR3 here is CASSLSPNNYGYTF. Here the CDR3 DNA reads TGTGCCAGCAGCTTAAGCCCAAATAACTATGGCTACACCTTC.

The chain couples TRBV5-1 to TRBJ2-1; D call uncertain. CDR3 length: 13 residues. The V end was cut by 2 bases, the J end by 3 bases, with 6 bases between. Germline CDR1 SGHRS, CDR2 YFSETQ. The CDR3 spells CASSFNGYNEQFF. As DNA, the CDR3 is TGCGCCAGCAGCTTTAACGGCTACAATGAGCAGTTCTTC.

This sequence joins TRBV14 and TRBJ2-3; a possible D gene is TRBD2 (6 bases). This CDR3 region has 13 residues. V dropped 0 bases and J dropped 7 bases, with 8 bases sitting between them. Per germline, CDR1 SGHDN and CDR2 FVKESK. The CDR3 reads CASSQDREHTQYF. The CDR3 DNA follows: TGTGCCAGCAGCCAAGACCGGGAGCATACGCAGTATTTT.

In this sample, this clone turned up once. The chain recombines TRBV4-2 with TRBJ2-7; 8 nucleotides match TRBD2. Germline V gene lookup returns CDR1 LGHNA and CDR2 YNFKEQ. Unmatched junction bases numbered 9, after V lost 2 bases and J lost 6 bases. The CDR3 loop spans 15 amino acids. The CDR3 here is CASSQKAGAGAEQYF. The CDR3 bases are TGTGCCAGCAGCCAAAAAGCGGGGGCGGGTGCCGAGCAGTACTTC.

The V gene is TRBV10-2, the J gene TRBJ2-7; D possibly corresponds to TRBD2 (6 bases). The CDR3 has 13 amino acids. Germline V gene data show CDR1 as WSHSY and CDR2 as SAAADI. The ends were cut back, 4 bases at V and 4 bases at J, with 11 bases in the middle. The CDR3 DNA sequence: TGCGCCAGCAGTGGGGGGGAGCCTTACGAGCAGTACTTC. Translated: CASSGGEPYEQYF.

The CDR3 DNA is TGTGCCAGCAGCTTAAAAGGAAACGGGACAGCTAGGTACCAAGAGACCCAGTACTTC. Protein product: CASSLKGNGTARYQETQYF. The chain employs TRBV7-9 and TRBJ2-5; TRBD1 agrees at 7 bases. The V segment lost 2 bases and the J segment 0 bases; nucleotides outside the gene matches: 15. In germline, CDR1 is SEHNR, CDR2 FQNEAQ (reference sequence). This CDR3 is 19 amino acids long.

The chain couples TRBV6-1 to TRBJ1-5, with a weak D call TRBD1 (5 bases). The CDR3 length is 14 residues. V gave up 2 bases and J gave up 7 bases, with 12 bases separating them. Germline V CDR1 and CDR2: MNHNS, SASEGT. CDR3 region: CASSESRAWQPQHF. The CDR3 region has the DNA TGTGCCAGCAGTGAAAGCAGGGCTTGGCAGCCCCAGCATTTT.

The chain has TRBV6-6 and TRBJ2-7, with 8 bases lining up with TRBD1. The CDR3 has 13 amino acids. J was trimmed by 2 bases and V by 5 bases; bases with no gene match: 2. Germline CDR1 reads MNHNY; CDR2 reads SVGAGI (reference sequence). The CDR3 sequence: CASSPTGAYEQYF. Written as DNA, the CDR3 is TGTGCCAGCAGTCCGACAGGGGCCTACGAGCAGTACTTC.

The CDR3 protein is CASRSPGAQEPQHF. The CDR3, as DNA: TGTGCCAGCAGGAGCCCAGGGGCTCAAGAGCCCCAGCATTTT. The J gene is TRBJ1-5, the V gene TRBV28; D might be TRBD1 (6 bases). This CDR3 contains 14 residues. The germline V gene encodes CDR1 MDHEN and CDR2 SYDVKM. V lost 6 bases to trimming and J lost 8 bases, with 17 bases between them.

The chain couples TRBV30 to TRBJ2-7; TRBD1 or TRBD2 may be the D gene (6 bases each). Trimming stripped 1 base from V and 10 bases from J, with 23 bases between. There are 15 residues in the CDR3. Germline V lookup: CDR1 GTSNPN, CDR2 SVGIG (reference sequence). The CDR3 DNA is TGTGCCTGGAGTGCGCGGCGGGACAAACGCGCCGAACAGTACTTC. Translated: CAWSARRDKRAEQYF.